This T cell receptor (beta chain) derives from a study of CD8+CD57+ T cells in acquired aplastic anemia. The overall study: The average for DNA from sorted CD4+ and CD8+ cells was around 3.5 ug. Healthy donors averaged approximately 10 million reads for CD4+ cells.

This clonotype occurred many times. V lost 4 bases and J 7 bases, leaving 8 bases between the germline ends. Germline V gives CDR1 SGHNT, CDR2 YYREEE (reference sequence). CDR3 size: 11 residues. Genomic DNA constituted the template upon which TCR beta VDJ and CDR3 profiling was performed. Via MiXCR, TCRdb re-called the reads, giving one row per CDR3 protein. The sample shows more than 40,000 distinct CDR3 sequences, over 60% of them seen only once. This receptor was obtained from a human donor in good health, serving as a control. The J gene is TRBJ1-1, the V gene TRBV5-4; D call uncertain. Sequenced material: sorted CD4+, CD8+, or CD8+CD57+ T cells (not recorded which) from PBMCs. The CDR3 DNA reads as TGTGCCAGCAGCATCGGGGTTGAAGCTTTCTTT. Amino acid sequence: CASSIGVEAFF. The full variable domain, with the rest looked up from reference TRBV5-4 and TRBJ1-1, is ETGVTQSPTHLIKTRGQQVTLRCSSQSGHNTVSWYQQALGQGPQFIFQYYREEENGRGNFPPRFSGLQFPNYSSELNVNALELDDSALYLCASSIGVEAFFGQGTRLTVV.